Detailed here is one TCR beta chain. The target antigen is unknown. This entry comes from a study of cytomegalovirus exposure and HLA in healthy donors. Study-wide results and limits: TCR beta V- and J-gene trimming, according to a later analysis, was linked to a missense DCLRE1C variant.

Both 60 Vbeta primers and 13 Jbeta primers went into the PCR. Assay used: immunoSEQ multiplex PCR; TCRdb lists only in-frame clones, some missing. The table shows under 90,000 clones, with roughly 75% occurring only once. With 5 bases clipped from V and 3 bases from J, the junction kept 3 bases outside the gene matches. Looked up from germline, CDR1 is SGHTA and CDR2 is FQGTGA. This CDR3 has 13 amino acids. Source material: PBMCs. V gene TRBV7-3 combines with J gene TRBJ1-2; 7 bases are shared with TRBD1. This TCR derives from a man aged 40-50 years in good health and CMV-seronegative. CDR3 nucleotide sequence: TGTGCCAGCAGCCGAGGGACAGACTATGGCTACACCTTC. This encodes CASSRGTDYGYTF.